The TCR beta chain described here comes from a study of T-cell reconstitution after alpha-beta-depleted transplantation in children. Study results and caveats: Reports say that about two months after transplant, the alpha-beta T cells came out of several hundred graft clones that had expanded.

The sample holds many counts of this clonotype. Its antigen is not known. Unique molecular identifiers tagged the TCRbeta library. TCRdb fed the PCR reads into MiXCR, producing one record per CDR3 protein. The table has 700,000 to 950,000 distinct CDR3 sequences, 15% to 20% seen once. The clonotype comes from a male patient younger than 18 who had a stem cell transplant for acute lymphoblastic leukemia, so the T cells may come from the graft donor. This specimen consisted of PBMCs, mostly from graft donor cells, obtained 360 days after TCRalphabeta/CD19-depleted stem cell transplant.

The CDR3 here is CASSLGGGHILNTEAFF. The CDR3 bases are TGCGCCAGCAGCTTGGGTGGAGGGCACATTTTGAACACTGAAGCTTTCTTT. The chain employs TRBV5-1 and TRBJ1-1; D not resolved. Germline V gene sequence: CDR1 SGHRS, CDR2 YFSETQ. This CDR3 has 17 residues. V dropped 0 bases and J dropped 0 bases, with 15 bases sitting between them.